Below, 2 T cell receptor beta chains from the same sample are listed, as sequenced in a study of CXCR3-negative and CXCR3-positive naive CD8 T cells (dated by TCRdb to between 2018 and 2021). What the study reported, not specific to this receptor: Compared with CXCR3-negative naive cells, CXCR3-positive naive cells had TRB CDR3s with higher hydrophobicity (lower Kidera factor 4), lower energy, and higher strength and volume indices.

Sequencing was performed on a NextSeq 550. The Human TCR Profiling Kit (MiLaboratory) was used to prepare UMI-labeled 5' RACE TRB cDNA libraries. With the reads reprocessed by TCRdb, a single entry stands for each CDR3 protein sequence and no DNA is reported. The sample's own table lists 120,000 to 150,000 distinct CDR3 sequences. The biggest ten clones account for about 0.3% of the sample. The antigens of these receptors remain unknown. Sequencing input: naive CXCR3+ CD8+ T cells from blood. According to the study, the label for this sample's cell subset or site signals: CD45RO-CCR7+CD27+CD95- naive CD8+ T cells expressing CXCR3 (TNR3+). Every receptor here comes from a human donor in good health. Some clones in this sample may be carry-over from other donors' samples.

The chain has TRBV7-9 and TRBJ1-2; TCRdb proposes TRBD1, but this gene call is untestable without DNA. CDR1 and CDR2 (germline): SEHNR, FQNEAQ (reference sequence). The CDR3 sequence is 15 residues long. The CDR3 region is CASSSMDRAIYGYTF.

The V gene is TRBV6-5, the J gene TRBJ2-6; TCRdb's D gene call, TRBD1, goes unchecked for lack of DNA. CDR3 length equals 16 residues. The germline CDR1 and CDR2 sequences are MNHEY and SVGAGI. The CDR3 is CATYQGATSGANVLTF.